The source of this T cell receptor (beta chain) is a study of Ad26.COV2.S vaccination and SARS-CoV-2 variants. In the study overall: Once, or twice with 56 days between doses, Ad26.COV2.S was given intramuscularly. Study results and limitations: Participants given vaccine showed non-spike TCR breadth similar to that of placebo recipients.

CDR3 length: 15 amino acids. The V and J ends lost 3 bases and 3 bases, in that order; junction bases with no gene match: 5. CDR1 is MNHEY and CDR2 is SMNVEV in the germline V gene (reference sequence). With respect to this clone: Its specificity is not known.

Assay: immunoSEQ multiplex PCR; the TCRdb copy retains only in-frame clones and omits some. The data show 440,000 or so clones, 90% seen once. Treatment specified: some 19 received Ad26.COV2.S at low or high dose, single or two shots; 5 received placebo; per-sample allocation not given. Collection of the samples took place on day 63 after the first injection of vaccine or placebo. What was given as vaccine was an Ad26 vector encoding Wuhan-strain SARS-CoV-2 spike. The sample here was peripheral blood, taken in a trial of Ad26.COV2.S vaccine versus placebo. The clonotype originates from a person aged 18 to 65 who received the Ad26.COV2.S COVID-19 vaccine or a placebo. The chain carries TRBV27 and TRBJ2-3; 8 positions match TRBD2. CDR3 in amino acids: CASSFSGSGTDTQYF. The CDR3 DNA follows: TGTGCCAGCAGTTTCAGCGGGAGCGGAACAGATACGCAGTATTTT.